This record looks at one T cell receptor (beta chain) sequence and its context. It has no known antigen specificity. One base away there is no much larger clone; base qualities are not given. Its CDR3 holds 15 amino acids, cysteine through phenylalanine. The CDR3 DNA has 45 bases and is translated from base 1. Taken from the germline V gene, the CDR1 and CDR2 loops are MGHRA and YSYEKL. The V end loses 3 bases and the J end loses 5 bases, and a stretch of 16 bases separates them. The sample is drawn from a study of post-analysis software for immune sequencing data (dated by TCRdb to between 2015 and 2016). General notes on the study: The recorded disease courses included relapsing-remitting, secondary progressive and progressive-relapsing multiple sclerosis, and some patients had no subtype annotation. Patient repertoires were compared against 11 to 12 previously published healthy control repertoires from donors aged about 6 to 26 years. A subset of samples was prepared in parallel using single-end sample barcoding, then pooled and co-amplified after Illumina adapter ligation.

General study outcomes and caveats: Direct clustering with F measure revealed strong co-clustering of samples prepared in the same batch, which led to a batch-effect correction. Compared with controls, multiple sclerosis patients had significantly lower normalized Chao1 diversity, a finding suggesting substantial peripheral T-cell clonal expansion. Patients showed significantly higher frequencies than controls for about 5 TRBV segments, among them TRBV5-6, TRBV5-1 and TRBV20-1. The control group was slightly older than the multiple sclerosis patient group.

The protocol used for the library was PCR. Data came from an Illumina HiSeq 2500. To reduce PCR and sequencing biases, unique molecular identifiers were built into the TCR beta cDNA libraries. Per 1 to 10 million input T cells, approximately 500,000 cDNA molecules were obtained, such that each molecule approximated one T cell. The patient libraries were prepared and sequenced using the same protocol as the earlier healthy control dataset. Within a given batch, samples were prepared together, multiplexed and sequenced on the same HiSeq lane. The study's own analysis went as follows. Raw barcoded reads were processed with MIGEC, and single-read molecular identifier groups were discarded before consensus assembly and CDR3 extraction. VDJtools was used for post-analysis of the clonotype tables, with diversity normalized by down-sampling every dataset to the smallest sample size. To correct batch-related cross-sample contamination, repertoire overlap clustering matched CDR3 amino acid sequences but not nucleotide sequences. TCRdb handled the public reads itself, with Q25 trimming in fastp and clone calling in MiXCR, and kept productive beta chains. Rows with one shared CDR3 protein collapse into an entry with the most common genes and DNA. The V and J calls shown here were made by TCRdb, not taken from the authors' results. This sample is represented by about 770,000 distinct CDR3 sequences; 46% of them were singletons. The top ten clonotypes cover 4.9% of the sample.

To demonstrate the VDJtools post-analysis software, TCR beta repertoires were profiled from the peripheral blood of about 13 young patients with multiple sclerosis. The multiple sclerosis patients were children and adolescents between roughly 6 and 16 years of age. The source of this sequence is a girl between 10 and 17 years old with multiple sclerosis. Here the chain combines TRBV4-1 and TRBJ2-5; the D gene cannot be named for sure. Sequenced: blood. The CDR3 protein is CASSQTLPGAETQYF. The DNA reads TGCGCCAGCAGCCAGACTCTCCCAGGCGCTGAGACCCAGTACTTC.